This T cell receptor beta chain was obtained from a study of cytomegalovirus exposure and HLA in healthy donors (TCRdb year 2017). About the study as a whole: In an earlier analysis of approximately 500 of the donors, 276 Gb of sequence data and approximately 100 million unique TCR beta sequences from 150 million to 200 million T cells were reported. Roughly 300 gigabases of sequencing data and approximately 84 million unique TCR sequences were included in an early release covering roughly 600 HLA-typed donors. Among some 400 genotyped donors of the cohort, an average of about 240,000 unique TCR beta nucleotide sequences was sequenced per donor, of which about 19% were non-productive. The study was designed to test whether signatures of past pathogen exposure could be identified by cataloging public T cell receptors. Of the roughly 420 genotyped donors, roughly 80% were placed in the genetic ancestry cluster associated with self-reported Caucasian donors. Every repertoire in the discovery cohort had been generated on one and the same sequencing platform. A separate validation cohort of about 110 different subjects was used in addition to the roughly 640-subject first cohort. Donor age, sex, ethnicity and CMV serostatus were collected together with the repertoire data. The study profiled the T cell repertoires of 666 subjects by immunosequencing and related them to cytomegalovirus serostatus. Genome-wide SNP genotypes for about 65% of the roughly 670 donors were used in a later genetic analysis, which treated that subset as a discovery cohort. A later analysis re-examined previously published TCR beta repertoires from just over 650 donors and added high-resolution HLA genotyping to investigate patterns of TCR occurrence. The study combined high-throughput TCR immunosequencing, statistical association of individual TCRs with disease status, and machine learning to predict cytomegalovirus infection status. Class I and class II HLA loci were covered by the typing at four-digit resolution. A handful of DR-DQ haplotypes were treated as single units for association and clustering because of strong linkage in the cohort. The number of typed donors differed by locus: about 620-640 for A, B, C, DRB1 and DQB1; some 500 for DQA1; 606 for DPA1; and about 450 for DPB1. An earlier analysis of several hundred of the donors applied high-throughput TCR beta sequencing to assess whether each TCR beta V gene segment acted as functional or pseudogenic. The later analysis used no new phenotypic data to find candidate immune exposures, relying instead on TCR beta sequences and their occurrence across donors. Overall study results and their limits: The only immune exposure information available for the cohort was CMV serostatus. In this cohort, only TCR beta chains were sequenced, and detectable features were limited by the absence of alpha or paired-chain data. A cluster of highly shared sequence variants was judged likely to be a technical artifact of the sequencing pipeline. Approximately 18 rarely observed V segments, including chromosome 9 orphons, were excluded from the earlier analysis of several hundred of the donors because counts were too low. A further reported finding was that TCR beta sequences accurately predicted the HLA-A and HLA-B alleles for most subjects in the first cohort. Linkage disequilibrium might explain the correlated functional status among segregating V segments, but an unknown experimental factor could not be excluded. Most CMV-associated TCR beta chains appeared to be HLA-restricted in a later analysis, and the HLA associations seemed to be driven largely by CMV exposure. A later analysis associated 17,000 or so TCR beta sequences with specific HLA alleles at a false discovery rate of 0.05. According to the authors, the approach could potentially be generalized to other disease states and immunological phenotypes. An association between a missense DCLRE1C variant and V-gene and J-gene trimming of TCR beta chains was found in a later genetic analysis and replicated in an independent cohort. In a later genetic analysis, fewer N-insertions in productive TCRs were reported among donors in an Asian-associated ancestry cluster than the roughly 700-donor mean. An earlier analysis of 587 of the donors showed that most TCR beta V segments appeared in productive rearrangements either about 87% or about 30% of the time, which broadly matched IMGT annotations. Cytomegalovirus status was reported to be diagnosed by the classifier with high specificity and sensitivity in both the original and validation cohorts. In a later analysis, TCR association rates were found to vary across HLA loci, with the most associated TCRs seen for DRB1 alleles and the fewest for HLA-C alleles. The presence/absence analyses assumed that sequencing depth was roughly uniform across donors, and that assumption may not be true. Across donors, most TCR sequences were observed very rarely, whereas some public TCRs were present in many individuals. In a later analysis, HLA-associated TCR beta chains showed more clonal expansion and lower generation probabilities than non-associated chains that were equally common. Because some donors lacked HLA typing at each locus, the association tests relied only on the typed subset. In vitro tests confirmed that a few of the cytomegalovirus-associated TCR beta chains recognize cytomegalovirus antigens. According to a later analysis, parvovirus B19, influenza, CMV and Epstein-Barr virus appeared linked to several top co-occurrence clusters. A total of around 150 TCR beta chains were listed by the study as associated with cytomegalovirus. The 87-base-pair reads could not distinguish some IMGT-functional V segments, including TRBV6-2 and TRBV6-3, so those segments were excluded. Strong co-occurrence of HLA alleles, especially DR and DQ, made assigning TCR associations to individual alleles difficult.

This clone appeared a few times. Its antigen is still unknown. Qualities for individual bases were not recorded, and no much larger clone is one base off. Libraries were constructed by the immunoSEQ multiplex PCR assay. For the multiplex PCR, a mixture combining 60 forward primers for TCR Vbeta segments and 13 reverse primers for TCR Jbeta segments was used. The CDR3 region of rearranged TCR beta genes was amplified from genomic DNA with a multiplex PCR assay. On the Illumina HiSeq System, the amplified TCR beta libraries were sequenced as 87-base-pair reads. As for the authors' bioinformatics: In a later analysis, roughly 80 million unique TCR beta chains were counted across the roughly 610 repertoires, and around 10 million of these chains were shared by at least two donors. Raw reads were error-corrected and collapsed into unique sequences by a nearest-neighbor algorithm in which closely related sequences were merged to remove PCR and sequencing errors. Alignment of CDR3 sequences to IMGT reference sequences was used to assign V, D and J gene segments. Each retained sequence needed at least a six-nucleotide match to both a V gene segment and a J gene segment. Rearrangements were called productive when the CDR3 lacked stop codons and stayed in frame with V and J; all others were non-productive. Following IMGT convention, CDR3 was defined as the stretch from the second conserved V-encoded cysteine up to the conserved J-encoded phenylalanine. Sequences without an unambiguous match to a single V gene segment were excluded from the earlier analysis of a few hundred of the donors. An earlier analysis of several hundred of the donors called V segments functional above 56.7% productive rearrangements and segregating when the between-donor standard deviation exceeded 5%. A statistical classification framework was built to diagnose cytomegalovirus status from the catalog of TCR beta chain sequences. In a later analysis, TCR nucleotide sequences were compared against IMGT/GENE-DB human TR gene sequences so that V and J genes could be assigned. In a later analysis, CDR3 sequences and most-parsimonious VDJ recombination scenarios were assigned using the TCRdist pipeline. In a later analysis, each TCR beta chain was defined by its CDR3 amino acid sequence together with its V-gene family, and reads lacking a unique V-gene family were excluded. As a way to deal with suspected cross-contamination and a sequencing artifact, a later analysis dropped over 550 nucleotide sequences that were highly shared and had low generation probability. For each public chain, a later analysis derived a clonal expansion index from normalized ranks of inferred template counts within each repertoire. A later analysis computed generation probabilities with a VDJ recombination model fitted to out-of-frame rearrangements, and checked the results against IGoR. In a later analysis, hypergeometric tests were used to score TCR-TCR, TCR-HLA and TCR-CMV co-occurrence, with a repertoire-size bias correction applied to TCR pairs. In a later analysis, false discovery rates were estimated by permuting HLA or CMV assignments 20 times. A later analysis grouped co-occurring TCRs with DBSCAN, adding TCRdist sequence similarity when clustering within HLA-allele-positive subsets. Repertoires with fewer than 30,000 or more than 120,000 public chains, plus five repertoires with anomalous nucleotide sharing, were excluded from co-occurrence clustering. TCRdb carries this immuneACCESS record with in-frame sequences only. Its versions omit some clonotypes, under half of them owing to an unresolved V gene in the studies checked, with the rest unexplained. The DNA gave D and trimming, while V, J and clone size come from that table. This sample comprises over 150,000 clones, about 80% of them detected only once. Roughly 0.65% of the sample lies in the top ten.

The cohort was made up of 500 to 800 healthy bone marrow donors. At the time of sampling, all cohort members were nominally healthy, though unrecorded immune exposures were likely present. The donor was CMV seronegative and was included in the group of a few hundred seronegative cohort members. Every donor gave a peripheral blood sample, and the peripheral blood mononuclear cells from that sample were used for TCR beta sequencing. Genomic DNA was extracted from the blood cell samples with the Qiagen DNeasy Blood Extraction Kit. CDR1 and CDR2 were assigned from the germline V gene as KGHSH and LQKENI. Germline trimming: 0 bases from V, 6 bases from J; junction bases outside gene matches: 7. There are 17 amino acids in the CDR3, from cysteine to phenylalanine inclusive. Of all the DNA, just the CDR3 is kept, 51 bases in frame from base 1.

Sequencing input: PBMCs. The clonotype comes from a boy younger than 18 in good health and CMV-seronegative. This chain is built from TRBV18 and TRBJ2-7; 14 bases in the junction line up with TRBD2. The CDR3 here reads CASSPPMGLAGVFEQYF. The nucleotide sequence reads as follows: TGTGCCAGCTCACCACCGATGGGACTAGCGGGGGTTTTCGAGCAGTACTTC.